This TCR beta chain was recovered during a study of shared clonotypes between healthy human individuals. General study points: Estimated clonotype richness was generally higher in naive than memory subsets. It was only blood that was sampled, and tissue repertoires likely differ.

This CDR3 region has 12 residues. Germline V gives CDR1 SNHLY, CDR2 FYNNEI. The germline V and J ends were trimmed by 6 bases and 5 bases, with 7 bases remaining between them. A remark on this clone: The antigen remains undetermined.

DNA at approximately 200 ng, 25,000 to 35,000 T cell genomes, went into sorted-subset replicate PCRs. Data came from immunoSEQ multiplex PCR; TCRdb stores just in-frame clones and leaves some out. The data contain about 2,500,000 clones, approximately 90% of them singletons. The gene calls are TRBV2 and TRBJ1-4; D is unclear. The sequenced sample consisted of naive CD4+ T cells sorted from blood. Subset in this sample: CD45RA+ positively selected. This receptor was obtained from a man aged 18-30 years in good health. The CDR3 here is CASRTGNEKLFF. CDR3 DNA: TGTGCCAGCAGGACGGGGAATGAAAAACTGTTTTTT.